The 7 T cell receptor beta chains below all came from one sample that was sequenced in a study of blood T cell repertoires in COVID-19. The protocol was immunoSEQ multiplex PCR, while the TCRdb copy is restricted to in-frame clones and leaves out a portion. The sample shows hundreds of thousands of clones, 70% to 90% of them seen only once. Material for sequencing was peripheral blood. The receptors were sampled from a woman under 40 who had recovered from COVID-19.

The V and J genes are TRBV2 and TRBJ2-3, with 8 bases lining up with TRBD1. The CDR3 runs to 15 residues. Germline assignment: CDR1 SNHLY and CDR2 FYNNEI. J was trimmed by 4 bases and V by 6 bases; bases with no gene match: 9. The CDR3 coding sequence is TGTGCCAGCAGCCTAAGGACAGGGACGCCAGATACGCAGTATTTT. Residues: CASSLRTGTPDTQYF.

This chain joins TRBV27 and TRBJ1-4, with 9 positions matching TRBD1. Germline assignment: CDR1 MNHEY and CDR2 SMNVEV (reference sequence). The junction had 4 bases not matched to a gene; V was cut back by 4 bases and J by 7 bases. The CDR3 runs 14 residues. CDR3 protein: CASSWTGEGEKLFF. CDR3 DNA: TGTGCCAGCAGTTGGACAGGGGAGGGTGAAAAACTGTTTTTT. The entire variable domain, with the rest obtained from reference TRBV27 and TRBJ1-4, is as follows: EAQVTQNPRYLITVTGKKLTVTCSQNMNHEYMSWYRQDPGLGLRQIYYSMNVEVTDKGDVPEGYKVSRKEKRNFPLILESPSPNQTSLYFCASSWTGEGEKLFFGSGTQLSVL.

In DNA form, the CDR3 reads TGTGCCAGCAGCTCCGACGTAACAGGGAAAGCTTTCTTT. Translated, it gives CASSSDVTGKAFF. The chain joins TRBV7-2 to TRBJ1-1, with D tentatively TRBD1 (6 bases). The CDR3 sequence is 13 residues long. Germline CDR1 and CDR2: SGHTA and FQGNSA. Trimming left V 4 bases short and J 9 bases short, with 15 bases between.

This clone was detected a few times. The chain employs TRBV30 and TRBJ1-5, with 9 positions matching TRBD1. CDR1 and CDR2 (germline): GTSNPN, SVGIG (reference sequence). This CDR3 contains 18 residues. V shed 0 bases, J shed 0 bases, and the junction held 9 bases outside the gene matches. As DNA, the CDR3 is TGTGCCTGGAGTGTACCCGGGACAGGGATCTATAGCAATCAGCCCCAGCATTTT. This sequence encodes CAWSVPGTGIYSNQPQHF.

This chain uses TRBV7-9 with TRBJ1-6; D possibly corresponds to TRBD1 (5 bases). V lost 3 bases and J 8 bases, leaving 17 bases between the germline ends. The CDR3 is made up of 16 amino acids. From germline, CDR1 is SEHNR and CDR2 FQNEAQ (reference sequence). The chain's CDR3 is CASSLGGGVLDSPLHF. CDR3 DNA: TGTGCCAGCAGCTTGGGCGGAGGGGTATTGGATTCACCCCTCCACTTT.

V is TRBV7-6 and J is TRBJ2-2; 10 nucleotides agree with TRBD1. V gave up 3 bases and J gave up 3 bases; unmatched junction bases: 10. In germline, CDR1 is SGHVS, CDR2 FNYEAQ. This CDR3 is built from 18 residues. CDR3 nucleotide sequence: TGTGCCAGCAGCTTTCGGGACAGGGGCGGATCGGACACCGGGGAGCTGTTTTTT. It specifies CASSFRDRGGSDTGELFF.

Here the CDR3 reads CASSLSGGAGNTIYF. CDR3 nucleotides: TGTGCCAGCAGCTTATCGGGGGGAGCCGGAAACACCATATATTTT. This sequence joins TRBV7-6 and TRBJ1-3, with a tentative D call TRBD1 (5 bases). The germline CDR1 and CDR2 sequences are SGHVS and FNYEAQ. Trimming took off 2 bases at V and 4 bases at J, with 12 bases between the two ends. The CDR3 loop spans 15 amino acids.